This paragraph covers one TCR beta chain sequence. What it recognizes is unknown. Germline CDR1 is SQVTM and CDR2 is ANQGSEA. Trimming pared 6 bases from V and 6 bases from J, leaving 11 bases between. The CDR3 is 12 residues long. This entry comes from a study of cytomegalovirus exposure and HLA in healthy donors. Amplification used 60 Vbeta primers and 13 Jbeta primers. Libraries were prepared by immunoSEQ multiplex PCR; TCRdb keeps only in-frame clonotypes and omits some of them. This sample has around 87,000 clones; 76% occur once, and the top ten carry about 3.1%. Notes on the study in general: Rare TCR sequences dominated, though some public TCRs recurred in many donors.

Sequenced sample: PBMCs. The chain links TRBV29-1 to TRBJ1-4; weak D call: TRBD1 (5 bases). The clonotype comes from a man aged 35 to 55 in good health and CMV-seronegative. CDR3 sequence (DNA): TGCAGCGTCTTGGGGGGGGATGAAAAACTGTTTTTT. It is translated as CSVLGGDEKLFF.